The entry that follows covers one T cell receptor beta chain sequence. The antigen it binds to is not known. No qualities accompany the bases; no much larger clone lies one base away. The donors were healthy, HIV-negative adults who had no recently reported acute infections or vaccinations. Every donor was a Caucasian adult residing in Nashville, Tennessee, USA. For unsorted samples, about 90 million PBMCs were counted and genomic DNA was extracted with the QIAamp DNA Blood Mini kit. Blood was collected by leukapheresis, and PBMCs were isolated by Ficoll-Histopaque density gradient centrifugation and then cryopreserved in liquid nitrogen vapor phase. Using the deep immunoSEQ assay, TCR CDR3 regions were amplified from genomic DNA by multiplex PCR. Extracted genomic DNA from each cell subset was spread evenly across all wells of several immunoSEQ 96-well plates, with each plate serving as a replicate. Each replicate PCR for unsorted PBMC received roughly 300 ng genomic DNA, equal to tens of thousands of T cell genomes. Unsorted PBMC genomic DNA was sequenced across ten immunoSEQ deep assay plates. Purified libraries were quantified with a Qubit 3.0 fluorometer, sized on a Bioanalyzer 2100, and re-quantified with the KAPA Library Quantification kit. Every immunoSEQ 96-well plate was sequenced on a dedicated single-read 150-cycle Illumina NextSeq 550 flow cell. In the paper's pipeline: Because only junctional sequences without quality scores were contained in the immunoSEQ output, filtering matching that applied to full-length reads could not be performed. Sequences were annotated with PyIR, a Python wrapper for IgBLAST v1.9, and V/J genes and CDR3 were assigned using IMGT germline references. Reads with weak V/J assignments (E-value above 1e-6), missing CDR3, stop codons, out-of-frame junctions, or ambiguous translated residues were removed. V3J clonotypes were defined as sequences sharing the same inferred V gene, J gene, and CDR3 amino acid sequence. Percentage overlap between repertoires was computed as shared unique clonotypes divided by the size of the smaller repertoire. Richness of each repertoire was evaluated using RTK rarefaction, the Chao1 estimator, and Recon v2.1 estimates of unobserved clonotypes. TCRdb limited this immuneACCESS table to in-frame rearrangements with V and J called. A share of clones is missing; checked studies link under half to unresolved V genes, and the rest is unexplained. V, J and clone size were drawn from that table, and D and trimming were deduced from the DNA. The sample table holds approximately 500,000 clones, of which 79% were seen once. Of the sample, roughly 13% is held by the ten largest clones.

This sample stems from a study of shared clonotypes between healthy human individuals (dated by TCRdb to the early 2020s). For context, the study as a whole: The cohort comprised a couple of women and three men aged 18 to 49 years. Blood TCR repertoires of roughly 5 healthy adults were deeply sequenced to estimate repertoire size and the extent of clonotype sharing between individuals. Different laboratories and diverse techniques were used to prepare libraries and sequence TCR repertoires, to increase sequencing depth and limit assay-specific biases. Per donor, leukapheresis produced somewhere between about 0.94 and 9 billion PBMCs. Points the paper makes about the study in general: Sampling was limited to blood, and TCR repertoires in tissue likely differ from TCR repertoires in blood. Because the study included only a small number of donors, the genetic and exposure-history diversity represented was limited. Pairwise subsampling indicated that sequencing depth was expected to affect the degree of clonotype sharing among donors.

Source material: PBMCs. This sequence originates from a woman in her 40s in good health. Some clones in this sample may be carry-over from other donors' samples.

The CDR3 amino acid sequence is: CASSQGGGSGRIGELFF. The DNA sequence is as follows: TGCGCCAGCAGCCAAGGAGGGGGCAGCGGGAGGATCGGGGAGCTGTTTTTT. This receptor chain uses TRBV4-3 and TRBJ2-2; the central 9 bases match TRBD2. The germline V gene sets CDR1 to LGHNA and CDR2 to YSLEER. At the junction V is shortened by 1 base and J by 7 bases; bases outside the gene matches: 10. Reading from cysteine to phenylalanine, the CDR3 counts 17 amino acids. Here the CDR3 DNA is all that survives: 51 bases in frame from base 1.